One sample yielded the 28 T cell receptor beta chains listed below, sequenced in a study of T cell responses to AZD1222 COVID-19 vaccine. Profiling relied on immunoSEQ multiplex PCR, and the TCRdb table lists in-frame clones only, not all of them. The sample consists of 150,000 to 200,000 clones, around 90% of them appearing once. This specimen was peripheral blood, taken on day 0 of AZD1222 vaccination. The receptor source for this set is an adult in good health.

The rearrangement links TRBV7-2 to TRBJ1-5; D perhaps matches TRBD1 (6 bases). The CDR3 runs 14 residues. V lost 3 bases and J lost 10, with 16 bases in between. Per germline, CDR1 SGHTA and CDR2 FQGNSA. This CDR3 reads CASSLDSGVKPQHF. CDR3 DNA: TGTGCCAGCAGCTTGGACAGCGGGGTTAAACCCCAGCATTTT.

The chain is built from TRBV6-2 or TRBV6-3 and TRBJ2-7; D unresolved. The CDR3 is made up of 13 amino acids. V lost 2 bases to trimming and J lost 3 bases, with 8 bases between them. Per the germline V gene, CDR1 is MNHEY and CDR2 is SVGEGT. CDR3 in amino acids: CASSYAANYEQYF. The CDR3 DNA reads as TGTGCCAGCAGTTACGCAGCCAACTACGAGCAGTACTTC.

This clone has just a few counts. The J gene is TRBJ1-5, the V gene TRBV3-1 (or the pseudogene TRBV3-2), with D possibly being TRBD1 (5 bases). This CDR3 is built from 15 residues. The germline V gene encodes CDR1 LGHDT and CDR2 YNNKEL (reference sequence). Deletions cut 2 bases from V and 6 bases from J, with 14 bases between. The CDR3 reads CASSQSVGVVQPQHF. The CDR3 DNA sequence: TGTGCCAGCAGCCAAAGTGTAGGGGTGGTTCAGCCCCAGCATTTT.

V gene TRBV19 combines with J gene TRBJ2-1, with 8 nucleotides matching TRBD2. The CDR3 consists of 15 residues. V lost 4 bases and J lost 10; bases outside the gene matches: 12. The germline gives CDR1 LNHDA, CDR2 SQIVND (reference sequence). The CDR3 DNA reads TGTGCCAGTAGTACAAGCGGGGGTCGTACAGCCGAGCAGTTCTTC. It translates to CASSTSGGRTAEQFF.

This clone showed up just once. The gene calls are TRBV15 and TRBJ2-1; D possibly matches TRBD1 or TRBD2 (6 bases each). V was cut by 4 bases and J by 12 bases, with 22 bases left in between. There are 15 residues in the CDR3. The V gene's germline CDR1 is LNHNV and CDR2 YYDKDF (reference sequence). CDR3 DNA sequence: TGTGCCACCAGCATCTTCGGGGGCCGAACGAGATGGCAGTTCTTC. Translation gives CATSIFGGRTRWQFF.

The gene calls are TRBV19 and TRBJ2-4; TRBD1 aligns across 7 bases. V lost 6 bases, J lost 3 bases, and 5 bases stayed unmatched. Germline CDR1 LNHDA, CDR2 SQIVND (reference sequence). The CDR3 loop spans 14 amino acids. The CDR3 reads CASSEGAGKNIQYF. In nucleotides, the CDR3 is TGTGCCAGTAGCGAGGGGGCAGGCAAAAACATTCAGTACTTC.

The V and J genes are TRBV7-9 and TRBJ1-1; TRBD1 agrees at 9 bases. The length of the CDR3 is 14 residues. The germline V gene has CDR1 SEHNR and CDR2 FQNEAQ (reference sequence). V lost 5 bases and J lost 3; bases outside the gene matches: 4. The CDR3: CASSEQGADTEAFF. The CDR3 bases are TGTGCCAGCAGCGAACAGGGGGCGGACACTGAAGCTTTCTTT.

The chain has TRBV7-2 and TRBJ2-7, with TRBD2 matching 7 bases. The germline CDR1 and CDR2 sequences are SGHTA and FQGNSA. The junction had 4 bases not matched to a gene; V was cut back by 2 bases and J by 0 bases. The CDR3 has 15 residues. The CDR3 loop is CASSLYASGSYEQYF. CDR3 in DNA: TGTGCCAGCAGCTTATATGCTAGCGGCTCCTACGAGCAGTACTTC.

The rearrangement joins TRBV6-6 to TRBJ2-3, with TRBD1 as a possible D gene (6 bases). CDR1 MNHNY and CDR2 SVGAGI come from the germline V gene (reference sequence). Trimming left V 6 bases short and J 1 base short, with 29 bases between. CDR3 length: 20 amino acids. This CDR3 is CASSRLPLQTRAGGTDTQYF. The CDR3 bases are TGTGCCAGCAGCAGACTACCACTGCAGACGCGGGCAGGGGGCACAGATACGCAGTATTTT.

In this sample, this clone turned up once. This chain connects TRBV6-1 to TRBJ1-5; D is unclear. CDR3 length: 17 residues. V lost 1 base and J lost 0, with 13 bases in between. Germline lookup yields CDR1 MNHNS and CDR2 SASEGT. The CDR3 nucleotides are TGTGCCAGCAGTGAAGGAGCGGTCCCTTATAGCAATCAGCCCCAGCATTTT. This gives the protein CASSEGAVPYSNQPQHF.

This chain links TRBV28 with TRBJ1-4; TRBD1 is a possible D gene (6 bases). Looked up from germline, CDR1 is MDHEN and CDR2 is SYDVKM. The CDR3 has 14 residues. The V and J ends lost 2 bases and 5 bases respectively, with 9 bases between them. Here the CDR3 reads CASSLAQGNEKLFF. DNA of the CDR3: TGTGCCAGCAGTTTAGCGCAGGGGAATGAAAAACTGTTTTTT.

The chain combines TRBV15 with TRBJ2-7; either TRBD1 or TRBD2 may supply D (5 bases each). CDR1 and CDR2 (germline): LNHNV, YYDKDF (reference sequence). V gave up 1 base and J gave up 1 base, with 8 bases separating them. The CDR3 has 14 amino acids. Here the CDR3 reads CATSRGGESYEQYF. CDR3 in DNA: TGTGCCACCAGCAGAGGAGGGGAATCCTACGAGCAGTACTTC. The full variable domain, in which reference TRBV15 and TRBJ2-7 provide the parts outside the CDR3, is DAMVIQNPRYQVTQFGKPVTLSCSQTLNHNVMYWYQQKSSQAPKLLFHYYDKDFNNEADTPDNFQSRRPNTSFCFLDIRSPGLGDTAMYLCATSRGGESYEQYFGPGTRLTVT.

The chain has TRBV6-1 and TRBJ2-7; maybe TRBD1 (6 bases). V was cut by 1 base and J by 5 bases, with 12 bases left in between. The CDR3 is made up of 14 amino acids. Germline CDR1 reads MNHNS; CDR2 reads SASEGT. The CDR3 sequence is CASSEGAGADEQYF. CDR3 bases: TGTGCCAGCAGTGAAGGGGCAGGGGCCGACGAGCAGTACTTC.

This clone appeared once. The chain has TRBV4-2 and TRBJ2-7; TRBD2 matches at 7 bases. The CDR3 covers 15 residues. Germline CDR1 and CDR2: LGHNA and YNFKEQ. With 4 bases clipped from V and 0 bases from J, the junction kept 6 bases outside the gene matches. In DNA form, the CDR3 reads TGTGCCAGCAGCCGGCAGGAGCGGGACTCCTACGAGCAGTACTTC. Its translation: CASSRQERDSYEQYF.

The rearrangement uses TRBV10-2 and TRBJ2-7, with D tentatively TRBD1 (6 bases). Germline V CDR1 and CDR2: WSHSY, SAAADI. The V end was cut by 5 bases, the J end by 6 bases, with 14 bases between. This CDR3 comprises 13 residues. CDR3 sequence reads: CASSTGFPTEQYF. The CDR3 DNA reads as TGCGCCAGCAGTACAGGGTTCCCAACCGAGCAGTACTTC.

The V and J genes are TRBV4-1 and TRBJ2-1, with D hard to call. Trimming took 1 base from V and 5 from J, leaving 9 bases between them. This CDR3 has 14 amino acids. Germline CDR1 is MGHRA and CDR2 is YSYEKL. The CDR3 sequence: CASSQVGRNNEQFF. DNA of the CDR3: TGCGCCAGCAGCCAAGTCGGTAGAAACAATGAGCAGTTCTTC.

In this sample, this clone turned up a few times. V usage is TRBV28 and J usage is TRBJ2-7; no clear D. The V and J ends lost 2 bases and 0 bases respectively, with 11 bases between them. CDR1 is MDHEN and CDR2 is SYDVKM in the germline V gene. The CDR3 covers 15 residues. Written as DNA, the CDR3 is TGTGCCAGCAGTTTAGGATTTTCTAGCTCCTACGAGCAGTACTTC. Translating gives CASSLGFSSSYEQYF.

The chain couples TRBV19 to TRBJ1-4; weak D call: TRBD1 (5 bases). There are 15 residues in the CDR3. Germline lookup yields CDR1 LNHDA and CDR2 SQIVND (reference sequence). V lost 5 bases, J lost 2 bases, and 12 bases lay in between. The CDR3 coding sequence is TGTGCCAGTAGTTCCGGGGCGGGTACTAATGAAAAACTGTTTTTT. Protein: CASSSGAGTNEKLFF.

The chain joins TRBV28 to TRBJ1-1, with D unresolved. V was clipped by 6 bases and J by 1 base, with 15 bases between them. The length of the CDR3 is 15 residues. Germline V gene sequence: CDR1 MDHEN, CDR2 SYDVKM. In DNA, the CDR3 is TGTGCCAGCAGCCTAACCAGAGCCGGGAACACTGAAGCTTTCTTT. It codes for CASSLTRAGNTEAFF.

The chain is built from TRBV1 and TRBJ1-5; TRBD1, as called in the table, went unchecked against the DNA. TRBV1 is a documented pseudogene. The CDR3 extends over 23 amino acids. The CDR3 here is CTSSQASPTYGQGILWSNQPQHF. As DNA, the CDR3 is TGCACCAGCAGCCAAGCTTCACCAACCTACGGACAGGGGATTCTTTGGAGCAATCAGCCCCAGCATTTT.

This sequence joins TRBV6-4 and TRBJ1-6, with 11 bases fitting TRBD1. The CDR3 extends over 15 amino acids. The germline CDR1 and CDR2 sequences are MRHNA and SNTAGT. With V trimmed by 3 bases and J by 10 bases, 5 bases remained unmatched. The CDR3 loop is CASSEVGTGGSPLHF. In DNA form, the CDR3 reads TGTGCCAGCAGTGAGGTTGGGACAGGGGGATCACCCCTCCACTTT.

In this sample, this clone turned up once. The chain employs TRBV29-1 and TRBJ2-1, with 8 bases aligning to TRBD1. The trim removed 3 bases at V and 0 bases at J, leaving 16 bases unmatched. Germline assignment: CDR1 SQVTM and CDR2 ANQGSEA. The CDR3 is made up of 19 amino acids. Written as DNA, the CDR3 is TGCAGCGTTGATTTCGCCAGGGGGCAAAGTACTAGCTCCTACAATGAGCAGTTCTTC. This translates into CSVDFARGQSTSSYNEQFF.

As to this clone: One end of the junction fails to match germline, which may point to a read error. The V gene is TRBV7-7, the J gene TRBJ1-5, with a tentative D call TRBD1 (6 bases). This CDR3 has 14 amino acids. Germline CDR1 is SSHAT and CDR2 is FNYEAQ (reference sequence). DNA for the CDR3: TGTGCTAGCAGCGGGGGGGGGCTAGGTCAGCCCCAGCATTTT. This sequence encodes CASSGGGLGQPQHF.

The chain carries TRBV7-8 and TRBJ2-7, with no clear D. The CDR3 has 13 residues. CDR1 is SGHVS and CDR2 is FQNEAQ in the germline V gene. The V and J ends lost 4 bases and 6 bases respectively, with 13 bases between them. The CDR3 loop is CASSSPILSEQYF. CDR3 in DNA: TGTGCCAGCAGCTCTCCAATTCTCTCCGAGCAGTACTTC. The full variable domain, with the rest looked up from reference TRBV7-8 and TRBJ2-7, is GAGVSQSPRYKVAKRGQDVALRCDPISGHVSLFWYQQALGQGPEFLTYFQNEAQLDKSGLPSDRFFAERPEGSVSTLKIQRTQQEDSAVYLCASSSPILSEQYFGPGTRLTVT.

CDR3 in DNA: TGTGCCAGCAGCCGGACTAGCGGGGGGGCTTGGACCGGGGAGCTGTTTTTT. Its translation: CASSRTSGGAWTGELFF. The chain has TRBV14 and TRBJ2-2; 15 bases align to TRBD2. Germline V gives CDR1 SGHDN, CDR2 FVKESK. The V gene end was trimmed by 4 bases and the J gene end by 5 bases; junction bases not matched to a gene: 5. CDR3 length equals 17 residues. Looking up the rest from reference TRBV14 and TRBJ2-2 gives the full variable domain: EAGVTQFPSHSVIEKGQTVTLRCDPISGHDNLYWYRRVMGKEIKFLLHFVKESKQDESGMPNNRFLAERTGGTYSTLKVQPAELEDSGVYFCASSRTSGGAWTGELFFGEGSRLTVL.

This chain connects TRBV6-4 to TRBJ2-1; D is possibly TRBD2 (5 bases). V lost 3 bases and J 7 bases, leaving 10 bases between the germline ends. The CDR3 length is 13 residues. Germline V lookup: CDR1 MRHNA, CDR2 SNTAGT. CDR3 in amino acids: CASSDLARNEQFF. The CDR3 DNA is TGTGCCAGCAGTGATCTAGCCCGGAATGAGCAGTTCTTC.

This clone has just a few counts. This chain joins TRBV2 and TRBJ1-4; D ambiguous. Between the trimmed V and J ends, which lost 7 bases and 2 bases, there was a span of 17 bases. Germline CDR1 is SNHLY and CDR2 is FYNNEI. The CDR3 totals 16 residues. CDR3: CASIVERVLTNEKLFF. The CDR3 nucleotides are TGTGCCAGCATCGTTGAGAGGGTTCTCACTAATGAAAAACTGTTTTTT. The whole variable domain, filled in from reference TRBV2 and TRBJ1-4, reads EPEVTQTPSHQVTQMGQEVILRCVPISNHLYFYWYRQILGQKVEFLVSFYNNEISEKSEIFDDQFSVERPDGSNFTLKIRSTKLEDSAMYFCASIVERVLTNEKLFFGSGTQLSVL.

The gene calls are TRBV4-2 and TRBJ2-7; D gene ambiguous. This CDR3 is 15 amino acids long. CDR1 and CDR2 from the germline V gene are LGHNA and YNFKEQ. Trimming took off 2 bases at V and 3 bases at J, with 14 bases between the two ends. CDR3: CASSQSFFGSYEQYF. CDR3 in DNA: TGTGCCAGCAGCCAAAGCTTTTTCGGTAGCTACGAGCAGTACTTC.